One sample yielded the 2 T cell receptor beta chains listed below, sequenced in a study of Ad26.COV2.S vaccination and SARS-CoV-2 variants. Regarding treatment: 19 received Ad26.COV2.S at low or high dose, single or two shots; 5 received placebo; per-sample allocation not given. After the first vaccine or placebo injection, samples were drawn on day 63. The method was immunoSEQ multiplex PCR; TCRdb's version includes in-frame clones alone and lacks a portion of them. The table includes 300,000 to 400,000 clones, 86% detected once. The sequencing here drew on peripheral blood, taken in a trial of Ad26.COV2.S vaccine versus placebo. All receptors come from a person aged 18 to 59 who received the Ad26.COV2.S COVID-19 vaccine or a placebo.

In its sample, this clone was seen once. The chain joins TRBV30 to TRBJ1-4, with D unresolved. CDR1 and CDR2 (germline): GTSNPN, SVGIG (reference sequence). V shed 4 bases and J shed 7 bases, with 7 bases lying between them. The CDR3 is made up of 11 amino acids. The CDR3 coding sequence is TGTGCCTGGAATGTGGGTGAAAAACTGTTTTTT. It codes for CAWNVGEKLFF.

This clone was seen a single time. Here the CDR3 reads CASSQDRNTIYF. The CDR3 DNA reads as TGCGCCAGCAGCCAAGATCGCAACACCATATATTTT. V is TRBV4-1 and J is TRBJ1-3; D gene unclear. The CDR3 is 12 amino acids. Trimming removed 0 bases at V and 7 bases at J, with 4 bases between. Germline loops: CDR1 MGHRA, CDR2 YSYEKL.